This T cell receptor beta chain was captured in a study of T cell responses to AZD1222 COVID-19 vaccine. Repertoires were generated with immunoSEQ multiplex PCR, while TCRdb's copy carries only in-frame clones and drops some. The table shows about 130,000 clones, with approximately 91% occurring only once. This clone was observed a single time. This CDR3 has 16 amino acids. Germline-derived CDR1 and CDR2 are LNHDA and SQIVND (reference sequence). Trimming pared 6 bases from V and 7 bases from J, leaving 24 bases between. Sequencing was performed on peripheral blood, taken on day 0 of AZD1222 vaccination. The sequence derives from an adult in good health. The J gene is TRBJ1-2, the V gene TRBV19, with D maybe TRBD1 (5 bases). The CDR3 DNA reads as TGTGCCAGTAGGGGAGGGTCAAGGGGCAACTTTCTTGGCTACACCTTC. It specifies CASRGGSRGNFLGYTF.